This T cell receptor beta chain was observed in a study of T cell repertoires in cytomegalovirus infection. TCRdb re-called the reads through MiXCR, storing one row per CDR3 protein. The data hold roughly 120,000 distinct CDR3 sequences, with around 32% observed a single time. This clonotype was detected only once. What it binds is unknown. Sequencing was performed on CD8+ T cells from cultured PBMCs, taken from culture after CMV antigen stimulation. The source of this sequence is a human donor in good health (CMV status not recorded). Some clones in this sample may be carry-over from other donors' samples.

CDR3 sequence (DNA): TGCGCCAGCAGCTTGGGTTCAGGGCCTAACTATGGCTACACCTTC. Its translation: CASSLGSGPNYGYTF. This chain links TRBV5-1 with TRBJ1-2; a possible D gene is TRBD1 (5 bases). V was pared by 0 bases and J by 0 bases, with 9 bases between. The CDR3 runs to 15 residues. CDR1 SGHRS and CDR2 YFSETQ come from the germline V gene.